This T cell receptor (beta chain) was sequenced for a study of type 1 regulatory T cells. Study-wide background: T-allo10 is a Tr1-enriched, alloantigen-specific CD4 T cell product made in vitro.

This clonotype was observed a handful of times. Its target is unknown. TCRdb reprocessed the reads with MiXCR, giving one entry per CDR3 protein. The sample holds about 69,000 distinct CDR3 sequences, around 20% seen once. The CDR3 covers 16 residues. CDR1 SGHNT and CDR2 YENEEA come from the germline V gene. V was shortened by 5 bases and J by 0 bases, with 15 bases between the two germline ends. Study-level findings and limits: Compared with non-type 1 regulatory T cells, type 1 regulatory T cells showed a more restricted TCR repertoire.

This receptor was obtained from a human donor in good health. The chain has TRBV11-3 and TRBJ2-3; either TRBD1 or TRBD2 may supply D (5 bases each). The sequenced material came from cultured type 1 regulatory T (Tr1) cells, either the whole culture or a sorted fraction (not recorded which). CDR3 amino acids: CASSRQGGQSTDTQYF. CDR3 DNA sequence: TGTGCCAGCAGCCGACAAGGAGGACAAAGCACAGATACGCAGTATTTT. The full variable domain, completed using reference TRBV11-3 and TRBJ2-3, is EAGVVQSPRYKIIEKKQPVAFWCNPISGHNTLYWYLQNLGQGPELLIRYENEEAVDDSQLPKDRFSAERLKGVDSTLKIQPAELGDSAVYLCASSRQGGQSTDTQYFGPGTRLTVL.